The entry below describes one TCR beta chain. Its target is unknown. Only in-frame clones appear in the TCRdb table, and some are missing; sequencing was by immunoSEQ multiplex PCR. The table includes around 92,000 clones, roughly 80% detected once. The data stem from a study of OX40 agonist ivuxolimab in advanced cancers. Study-level points and caveats: CD4+ T cells averaged fewer expanded clones than CD8+ T cells. At doses 0.1 to 3.0 mg/kg, CD4+ and CD8+ clones expanded.

CDR3 length equals 12 residues. The germline V gene encodes CDR1 KGHSH and CDR2 LQKENI. Trimming took off 5 bases at V and 5 bases at J, with 10 bases between the two ends. This receptor was taken from an adult with an advanced solid tumor such as melanoma, head and neck, liver or kidney cancer. This chain joins TRBV18 and TRBJ2-7, with no clear D. Here the sequenced sample was CD4+ or CD8+ T cells sorted from blood, taken in a trial of the OX40 agonist ivuxolimab. The CDR3 reads CASSGYADEQYV. Written as DNA, the CDR3 is TGTGCCAGCTCAGGATACGCTGACGAGCAGTACGTC.